This TCR beta chain derives from a study of blood T cell repertoires in COVID-19. Study summary: COVID-19 samples, acute and convalescent, were from the United States, Italy and Spain.

Germline values: CDR1 MNHEY, CDR2 SVGAGI. This CDR3 contains 15 residues. Trimming removed 0 bases from V and 3 bases from J, with 9 bases in between. Recruits, aged about 18 to 95 years, lived in 24 US areas. Cohorts were assigned according to the clinical history that participants reported. A case of COVID-19 had been met by exposed participants within 2 weeks before study entry. Clones were sequenced by immunoSEQ multiplex PCR, and TCRdb holds only the in-frame ones, with some missing. Among 290,000 or so clones listed, roughly 80% were seen once. This clone has just a few counts. The rearrangement links TRBV6-5 to TRBJ1-3; D is unresolved. The specimen was PBMCs or T cells enriched from blood (not recorded which). The TCR sequence derives from a man aged 40-55 years who had been exposed to COVID-19. The CDR3 nucleotides are TGTGCCAGCAGTTACTCAACCGGGAGTGGAAACACCATATATTTT. It is translated as CASSYSTGSGNTIYF.